Presented here are 29 T cell receptor beta chains from one specimen sequenced in a study of blood T cell repertoires in COVID-19. Some clones are missing from TCRdb's copy, which holds only in-frame ones; the method was immunoSEQ multiplex PCR. The sample has roughly 200,000 clones, approximately 91% seen once. Input material: peripheral blood. Receptors originate from a man aged 40-49 years with acute or convalescent COVID-19.

The chain carries TRBV19 and TRBJ2-5, with TRBD2 matching 7 bases. The germline CDR1 and CDR2 sequences are LNHDA and SQIVND (reference sequence). The junction had 6 bases not matched to a gene; V was cut back by 6 bases and J by 2 bases. There are 14 residues in the CDR3. The CDR3 sequence is CASRVYGGQETQYF. The CDR3 region has the DNA TGTGCCAGTAGAGTTTACGGGGGGCAAGAGACCCAGTACTTC.

The J gene is TRBJ1-6, the V gene TRBV27; D remains unclear. Trimming shortened V by 6 bases and J by 0 bases, and 6 bases separated the two germline ends. Germline CDR1 and CDR2: MNHEY and SMNVEV (reference sequence). CDR3 length: 14 amino acids. The CDR3 loop reads CASSGSSYNSPLHF. In DNA, the CDR3 is TGTGCCAGCAGCGGTAGCTCCTATAATTCACCCCTCCACTTT.

V gene TRBV5-1 combines with J gene TRBJ2-5, with TRBD1 identical over 7 bases. Trimming at V came to 4 bases and at J to 5 bases, leaving 11 bases not matched to a gene. CDR1 is SGHRS, CDR2 YFSETQ, per germline. CDR3 size: 15 residues. CDR3 nucleotide sequence: TGCGCCAGCAGCCTAAGAAGCGACAGGGTTGAGACCCAGTACTTC. This sequence encodes CASSLRSDRVETQYF.

The chain links TRBV24-1 to TRBJ1-5, with D uncertain. CDR1 KGHDR and CDR2 SFDVKD come from the germline V gene. The V end lost 2 bases, the J end lost 6 bases, and 13 bases lay between the germline ends. The CDR3 covers 15 residues. The CDR3 here is CATSDSRNSGQPQHF. DNA of the CDR3: TGTGCCACCAGTGATTCGAGGAACTCCGGTCAGCCCCAGCATTTT.

This rearrangement joins TRBV7-9 to TRBJ1-1; no clear D gene. V lost 6 bases to trimming and J lost 1 base, with 6 bases between them. This CDR3 has 12 amino acids. The V gene's germline CDR1 is SEHNR and CDR2 FQNEAQ (reference sequence). Here the CDR3 DNA reads TGTGCCAGCAGACAGCCGAACACTGAAGCTTTCTTT. Its translation is CASRQPNTEAFF.

The chain combines TRBV7-3 with TRBJ2-7, with TRBD1 identical over 9 bases. In germline, CDR1 is SGHTA, CDR2 FQGTGA. CDR3 length: 14 residues. J lost 3 bases, V lost 5 bases, and 5 bases had no gene match. In nucleotides, the CDR3 is TGTGCCAGCAGCCCGGGACAGGGCTACTACGAGCAGTACTTC. Protein: CASSPGQGYYEQYF.

The V gene is TRBV2, the J gene TRBJ2-1, with 10 bases lining up with TRBD2. CDR1 and CDR2 from the germline V gene are SNHLY and FYNNEI. The CDR3 consists of 15 residues. The V and J ends lost 6 bases and 7 bases, in that order; junction bases with no gene match: 9. The CDR3 sequence: CASRLDGAGGNEQFF. The CDR3, as DNA: TGTGCCAGCAGGCTAGATGGAGCGGGGGGGAATGAGCAGTTCTTC. The variable domain in full, completed from reference TRBV2 and TRBJ2-1, reads EPEVTQTPSHQVTQMGQEVILRCVPISNHLYFYWYRQILGQKVEFLVSFYNNEISEKSEIFDDQFSVERPDGSNFTLKIRSTKLEDSAMYFCASRLDGAGGNEQFFGPGTRLTVL.

The CDR3 is CASSPGTSDEQYF. The CDR3 bases are TGTGCCAGCAGTCCCGGGACTAGCGATGAGCAGTACTTC. The V gene is TRBV13, the J gene TRBJ2-7; 10 bases are shared with TRBD2. Germline V gene data show CDR1 as PRHDT and CDR2 as FYEKMQ (reference sequence). This CDR3 has 13 residues. With 6 bases clipped from V and 7 bases from J, the junction kept 6 bases outside the gene matches.

This rearrangement joins TRBV7-2 to TRBJ2-5, with 8 bases fitting TRBD2. The CDR3 is made up of 15 amino acids. The J segment lost 5 bases and the V segment lost 6 bases, leaving 11 bases of the junction unmatched. Germline CDR1 reads SGHTA; CDR2 reads FQGNSA. CDR3 sequence: CASRPPGLGPETQYF. The CDR3 coding sequence is TGTGCCAGCAGACCACCGGGACTAGGCCCTGAGACCCAGTACTTC. The full variable domain, its missing parts supplied by reference TRBV7-2 and TRBJ2-5, is GAGVSQSPSNKVTEKGKDVELRCDPISGHTALYWYRQSLGQGLEFLIYFQGNSAPDKSGLPSDRFSAERTGGSVSTLTIQRTQQEDSAVYLCASRPPGLGPETQYFGPGTRLLVL.

The chain has TRBV6-6 and TRBJ2-3; D is perhaps TRBD1 (7 bases). The germline gives CDR1 MNHNY, CDR2 SVGAGI (reference sequence). The CDR3 runs 16 residues. Trimming cost V 5 bases and J 1 base, with 16 bases left between them. CDR3 bases: TGTGCCAGCAGTAACCCAGGGGGACTCCGCACAGATACGCAGTATTTT. It is translated as CASSNPGGLRTDTQYF.

The chain has TRBV7-2 and TRBJ2-7; 9 bases line up with TRBD1. The V gene end was trimmed by 2 bases and the J gene end by 6 bases; junction bases not matched to a gene: 5. This CDR3 contains 14 residues. Germline values: CDR1 SGHTA, CDR2 FQGNSA. The CDR3 DNA reads TGTGCCAGCAGCTTACAAAGGACAGGGGTCGAGCAGTACTTC. Translation: CASSLQRTGVEQYF.

V gene TRBV30 combines with J gene TRBJ2-2; 7 bases are a match to TRBD1. The germline gives CDR1 GTSNPN, CDR2 SVGIG (reference sequence). The CDR3 runs to 13 residues. V shed 4 bases and J 5 bases; nucleotides not matched to a gene: 4. This chain's CDR3 is CAWTRGKTGELFF. The CDR3 nucleotides are TGTGCCTGGACCAGGGGGAAAACCGGGGAGCTGTTTTTT.

The chain uses TRBV10-2 and TRBJ1-2; no definite D call. Per the germline V gene, CDR1 is WSHSY and CDR2 is SAAADI. V gave up 2 bases and J gave up 2 bases, with 6 bases separating them. The CDR3 totals 13 residues. CDR3 sequence reads: CASSETANYGYTF. CDR3 sequence (DNA): TGCGCCAGCAGTGAGACCGCGAACTATGGCTACACCTTC.

The gene calls are TRBV7-9 and TRBJ2-3, with TRBD2 matching over 7 bases. The CDR3 loop spans 17 amino acids. Trimming took 3 bases from V and 2 from J; bases not matched to a gene: 11. Germline V gene lookup returns CDR1 SEHNR and CDR2 FQNEAQ (reference sequence). In DNA, the CDR3 is TGTGCCAGCAGCTTCCCACAGCGGGGAACTCCCACAGATACGCAGTATTTT. It translates to CASSFPQRGTPTDTQYF.

Worth noting for this clone: Relative to the germline gene, one junction end is altered; a read error may explain this. The genes are TRBV7-8 and TRBJ2-5, with a tentative D call TRBD2 (6 bases). This CDR3 contains 14 residues. The germline gives CDR1 SGHVS, CDR2 FQNEAQ. The CDR3: CANSLVGDLETQYF. CDR3 DNA: TGTGCCAACAGCTTAGTAGGGGACTTGGAGACCCAGTACTTC.

The chain combines TRBV6-5 with TRBJ2-1; D is uncertain. The CDR3 totals 12 residues. The ends were cut back, 3 bases at V and 15 bases at J, with 15 bases in the middle. Germline CDR1 MNHEY, CDR2 SVGAGI. The CDR3 here is CASSYRLQTPFF. In DNA, the CDR3 is TGTGCCAGCAGTTATCGTCTACAGACCCCGTTCTTC.

The chain joins TRBV7-2 to TRBJ2-7; TRBD1 matches 10 bases. The germline CDR1 and CDR2 sequences are SGHTA and FQGNSA. Trimming removed 5 bases from V and 1 base from J; junction bases left unmatched: 5. The CDR3 totals 15 residues. Written as DNA, the CDR3 is TGTGCCAGCAGCGGACGACAGGGGGCATCCTACGAGCAGTACTTC. Protein sequence: CASSGRQGASYEQYF.

V and J are TRBV3-1 (or the pseudogene TRBV3-2) and TRBJ2-3, with 9 bases matching TRBD2. With V trimmed by 2 bases and J by 1 base, 1 base remained unmatched. This CDR3 has 15 amino acids. Germline V lookup: CDR1 LGHDT, CDR2 YNNKEL (reference sequence). CDR3 amino acids: CASSQPSGGTDTQYF. The CDR3 DNA reads as TGTGCCAGCAGCCAACCTAGCGGGGGCACAGATACGCAGTATTTT.

This chain uses TRBV15 with TRBJ2-1; a weak D match, TRBD2 (6 bases). From germline, CDR1 is LNHNV and CDR2 YYDKDF (reference sequence). The CDR3 totals 16 residues. V lost 3 bases and J 0 bases, leaving 12 bases between the germline ends. The CDR3 spells CATSRDYQSSYNEQFF. The CDR3 DNA sequence: TGTGCCACCAGCAGGGACTACCAGAGCTCCTACAATGAGCAGTTCTTC.

The J gene is TRBJ2-7, the V gene TRBV5-1, with 8 bases lining up with TRBD2. The CDR3 spans 15 residues. J gave up 6 bases and V 0 bases, and 8 bases lay outside the gene matches. The germline CDR1 and CDR2 sequences are SGHRS and YFSETQ. In DNA, the CDR3 is TGCGCCAGCAGCTTGGAACGGGGGGGTGATCGCGAGCAGTACTTC. It translates to CASSLERGGDREQYF. The whole variable domain, filled in from reference TRBV5-1 and TRBJ2-7, reads KAGVTQTPRYLIKTRGQQVTLSCSPISGHRSVSWYQQTPGQGLQFLFEYFSETQRNKGNFPGRFSGRQFSNSRSEMNVSTLELGDSALYLCASSLERGGDREQYFGPGTRLTVT.

V and J are TRBV28 and TRBJ2-1; D is uncertain. Germline V CDR1 and CDR2: MDHEN, SYDVKM. The CDR3 spans 15 residues. V was pared by 3 bases and J by 8 bases, with 17 bases between. The chain's CDR3 is CASSLLASRLHEQFF. The DNA of the CDR3 is TGTGCCAGCAGTTTGTTGGCTAGTCGCCTCCATGAGCAGTTCTTC.

This chain joins TRBV5-1 and TRBJ2-7; 16 bases match TRBD2. From germline, CDR1 is SGHRS and CDR2 YFSETQ. The J segment lost 8 bases and the V segment lost 4 bases, leaving 9 bases of the junction unmatched. The CDR3 runs 16 residues. CDR3 sequence: CASSPGLAGGPGKQYF. The CDR3 DNA reads as TGCGCCAGCAGCCCGGGACTAGCGGGGGGGCCCGGGAAGCAGTACTTC.

The V gene is TRBV28, the J gene TRBJ2-2; D gene ambiguous. Trimming left V 5 bases short and J 2 bases short, with 6 bases between. CDR3 length equals 13 residues. Per germline, CDR1 MDHEN and CDR2 SYDVKM. CDR3 in DNA: TGTGCCAGCAGTCCCACTAACACCGGGGAGCTGTTTTTT. Translation: CASSPTNTGELFF.

The V call is TRBV24-1, the J call TRBJ2-7; 7 bases match TRBD1. The CDR3 runs to 13 residues. CDR1 KGHDR and CDR2 SFDVKD come from the germline V gene. V lost 4 bases to trimming and J lost 5 bases; unmatched junction nucleotides: 4. CDR3 region: CATSEQGRDEQYF. The DNA of the CDR3 is TGTGCCACCAGTGAACAGGGGAGAGACGAGCAGTACTTC.

The rearrangement links TRBV19 to TRBJ1-4; TRBD1 matches at 7 bases. V shed 4 bases, J shed 7 bases, and the junction held 6 bases outside the gene matches. Germline CDR1 reads LNHDA; CDR2 reads SQIVND (reference sequence). This CDR3 spans 14 amino acids. CDR3 region: CASSRRQGREKLFF. The CDR3, as DNA: TGTGCCAGTAGTAGAAGACAGGGACGTGAAAAACTGTTTTTT. The entire variable domain, with the rest obtained from reference TRBV19 and TRBJ1-4, is as follows: DGGITQSPKYLFRKEGQNVTLSCEQNLNHDAMYWYRQDPGQGLRLIYYSQIVNDFQKGDIAEGYSVSREKKESFPLTVTSAQKNPTAFYLCASSRRQGREKLFFGSGTQLSVL.

This clone came up once. The V gene is TRBV20-1, the J gene TRBJ1-1; a weak D match, TRBD1 (5 bases). CDR1 and CDR2 (germline): DFQATT, SNEGSKA (reference sequence). V dropped 4 bases and J dropped 8 bases, with 11 bases sitting between them. The CDR3 extends over 11 amino acids. As DNA, the CDR3 is TGCAGTGCTATAAAGACAGCCGAAGCTTTCTTT. Amino acids: CSAIKTAEAFF.

The V call is TRBV5-5, the J call TRBJ1-5, with 7 bases fitting TRBD1. Germline V lookup: CDR1 SGHKS, CDR2 YYEKEE (reference sequence). Trimming at V came to 2 bases and at J to 4 bases, leaving 6 bases not matched to a gene. The CDR3 covers 15 residues. The CDR3 sequence: CASSFTGEVNQPQHF. CDR3 nucleotide sequence: TGTGCCAGCAGCTTTACAGGGGAAGTGAATCAGCCCCAGCATTTT.

V and J are TRBV10-3 and TRBJ2-3; TRBD2 matches at 15 bases. The CDR3 spans 16 residues. V trimming: 7 bases; J trimming: 4 bases; junction bases outside the gene matches: 6. Per germline, CDR1 ENHRY and CDR2 SYGVKD. CDR3 sequence reads: CAITGTSGGPPDTQYF. The CDR3 DNA follows: TGTGCCATCACTGGGACTAGCGGGGGGCCCCCAGATACGCAGTATTTT.

V gene TRBV6-1 combines with J gene TRBJ1-3; D remains ambiguous. The CDR3 sequence is 14 residues long. Per the germline V gene, CDR1 is MNHNS and CDR2 is SASEGT. The germline V and J ends were trimmed by 2 bases and 0 bases, with 5 bases remaining between them. CDR3 region: CASSEFFSGNTIYF. For the CDR3, the DNA is TGTGCCAGCAGTGAATTCTTCTCTGGAAACACCATATATTTT.